This T cell receptor (beta chain) stems from a study of blood T cell repertoires in COVID-19 (dated by TCRdb to between 2020 and 2021). Regarding the complete study: Collaborator samples came from the United States, Italy and Spain and covered acute and convalescent phases of COVID-19. The prospective study material was composed of cDNA or gDNA derived from T cells, B-cell-depleted T cells, or PBMCs. Deeply sampled blood TCRbeta repertoires from subjects exposed to, actively infected with, or recovered from COVID-19 were included in the dataset. The repertoires were released in a freely available public database intended as a resource for research on the immune response to SARS-CoV-2. Samples came from the ongoing ImmuneRACE study (first 160 participants) plus 1,254 subjects from 6 global collaborators. A de-identified subject ID, COVID-19 status, age in years and sex were almost always included in the sample metadata. Where available, HLA class I and class II types were taken from metadata supplied by the sample provider and were not determined by assay-based typing.

Cut back by 0 bases and 5 bases, the V and J ends lie 10 bases apart. The CDR1 and CDR2 encoded by the germline V gene are KGHSH and LQKENI. Inclusive of the bounding cysteine and phenylalanine, the CDR3 is 15 residues long. CDR3 DNA is the only sequence kept; it has 45 bases, read in frame from the first base. Participants in the prospective study were aged about 18 to 95 years, lived in more than 20 United States geographic areas, and enrolled through a virtual design. In the prospective study, participants were assigned to cohorts based on the clinical history participants reported in a screening survey and a study questionnaire. ImmuneRACE Cohort 3 recovered participants were defined by two consecutive negative NP/OP PCR tests, healthcare professional clearance, or symptom resolution. In the prospective study, whole blood, serum and a nasopharyngeal or oropharyngeal swab were collected from each participant by mobile phlebotomists. Over an approximately 2-month period, participants in the prospective study had the option of providing additional blood draws and questionnaires. Before DNA extraction, prospective study blood samples were shipped either frozen or at room temperature.

The immunoSEQ Assay, a bias-controlled multiplex PCR, was used to amplify TCRbeta CDR3 regions from genomic DNA. From the authors' description of their analysis: The number of nucleated cells in each sample was estimated by amplification of reference gene primers within the assay. To quantify the absolute abundance of each unique TCRbeta CDR3 rearrangement, sequence reads were collapsed and filtered. For each sample, productive Simpson clonality was calculated as the square root of Simpson's diversity index across productive rearrangements. What TCRdb holds here is the immuneACCESS table cut down to in-frame rearrangements. Part of the clones is not present; checked against another copy, under half of the missing clones reflect an unresolved V gene, and the others are unexplained. V and J calls and clone size follow that table, whereas D and trimming were derived from the DNA. The sample includes 150,000 to 200,000 clones, with more than 75% observed a single time. The ten largest clones capture 4.5% to 7.5% of the sample.

About this clone itself: The antigen it binds to is not known. Nothing much larger sits one base from this clone, and base qualities are not available.

General study outcomes and caveats: The quantity of clinical and demographic metadata differed by source and by participant and was supplied without curation.

In this chain, TRBV18 is recombined with TRBJ2-2, with no D gene named confidently. The clonotype originates from a man aged 40-55 years who had recovered from COVID-19. Sequenced material: PBMCs or T cells enriched from blood (not recorded which). The CDR3 protein is CASSPPSGPTGELFF. The nucleotide sequence reads TGTGCCAGCTCACCACCGTCCGGTCCTACCGGGGAGCTGTTTTTT.